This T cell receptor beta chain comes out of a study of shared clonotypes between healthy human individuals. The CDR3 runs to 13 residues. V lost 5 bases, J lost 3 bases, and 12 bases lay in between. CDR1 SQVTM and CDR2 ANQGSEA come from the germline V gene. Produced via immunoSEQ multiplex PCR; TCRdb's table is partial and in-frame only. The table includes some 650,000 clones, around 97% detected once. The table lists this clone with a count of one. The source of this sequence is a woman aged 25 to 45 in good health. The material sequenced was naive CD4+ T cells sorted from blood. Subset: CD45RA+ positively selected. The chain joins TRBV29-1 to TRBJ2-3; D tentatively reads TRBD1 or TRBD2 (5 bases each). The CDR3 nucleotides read TGCAGCGTTCATCATTGGGGGACAGATACGCAGTATTTT. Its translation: CSVHHWGTDTQYF.